This TCR beta chain is from a study of CXCR3-negative and CXCR3-positive naive CD8 T cells. On the study more broadly: Libraries each contributed about 1.5 +/- 0.3 million TRB reads, for about 135 million in total.

General study findings and limits: Whereas memory cells differed, naive CXCR3-negative and CXCR3-positive cells shared similar TRBV-TRBJ usage. CXCR3 expression partially decreased after cryopreservation; most assays used fresh PBMCs. The naive subsets expressed comparable surface CD5, and the authors inferred TCR strength from TRB CDR3 properties.

Details on this clonotype: Its antigen is unidentified.

The CDR3 has 15 residues. The V gene's germline CDR1 is SNHLY and CDR2 FYNNEI. All TRB cDNA libraries came from 5' RACE performed with UMI labels. Reprocessing the 5' RACE reads, TCRdb reports a single entry for every CDR3 protein and omits DNA. Recorded for this sample: around 50,000 distinct CDR3 sequences. The sequenced material came from memory CD8+ T cells from blood. The chain recombines TRBV2 with TRBJ2-7. This TCR came from a human donor in good health. Some clones in this sample may be carry-over from other donors' samples. CDR3 in amino acids: CASSEFRPSSYEQYF.